Each of the 17 T cell receptor beta chains below was sequenced from the same sample in a study of T cells in Graves' hyperthyroidism and ophthalmopathy. The source material, RNA transcripts, was used to amplify TCR beta CDR3 regions. Primed by the HTBI set, a first-round RT-PCR was run on the TCR CDR3. TCRdb passed the multiplex PCR reads through MiXCR, listing each CDR3 protein once. The sample lists 450,000 to 700,000 distinct CDR3 sequences, around 46% occurring once. Sequenced: peripheral blood or thyroid tissue (not recorded which). These receptors were collected from a woman aged 18-29 years with Graves' hyperthyroidism.

In its sample, this clonotype was seen a few times. The rearrangement uses TRBV2 and TRBJ1-5, with 12 bases lining up with TRBD1. The CDR3 extends over 16 amino acids. V lost 2 bases, J lost 14 bases, and 13 bases stayed unmatched. Germline V gene sequence: CDR1 SNHLY, CDR2 FYNNEI. CDR3 nucleotide sequence: TGTGCCAGCAGTGAATCGGGACAGGGGGCTTTTGAGTACGAGCATTTT. It is translated as CASSESGQGAFEYEHF.

For this clonotype: A much larger clone is a single base away; this may be a read error. The chain links TRBV7-3 to TRBJ1-3; unclear D gene. CDR1 and CDR2 from the germline V gene are SGHTA and FQGTGA. The CDR3 spans 15 residues. Here the CDR3 DNA reads TGTGCCAGCGGCTTAGGAAGGATCTCTGGAAACACCATATATTTT. It yields the protein CASGLGRISGNTIYF.

With regard to this clonotype: A much larger clone is a single base away; this may be a read error. The chain uses TRBV5-1 and TRBJ2-7; 8 bases map to TRBD1. CDR1 SGHRS and CDR2 YFSETQ come from the germline V gene. The CDR3 length is 14 residues. DNA for the CDR3: TGCGCCAGCAGCGGGTACAGGGGGTTCTACGGGCAGTACTTC. Protein: CASSGYRGFYGQYF.

V gene TRBV7-2 combines with J gene TRBJ2-5, with 7 bases lining up with TRBD2. This CDR3 region has 18 residues. The germline gives CDR1 SGHTA, CDR2 FQGNSA. J gave up 0 bases and V 2 bases, and 12 bases lay outside the gene matches. CDR3 protein: CASSLYPHTGTNQETQYF. DNA for the CDR3: TGTGCCAGCAGCTTATACCCACATACGGGGACTAACCAAGAGACCCAGTACTTC. The entire variable domain, with the rest obtained from reference TRBV7-2 and TRBJ2-5, is as follows: GAGVSQSPSNKVTEKGKDVELRCDPISGHTALYWYRQSLGQGLEFLIYFQGNSAPDKSGLPSDRFSAERTGGSVSTLTIQRTQQEDSAVYLCASSLYPHTGTNQETQYFGPGTRLLVL.

This clonotype was observed a handful of times. The J gene is TRBJ2-3, the V gene TRBV24-1; D is tentatively TRBD1 or TRBD2 (5 bases each). V lost 2 bases, J lost 5 bases, and 10 bases lay in between. The germline V gene has CDR1 KGHDR and CDR2 SFDVKD. The CDR3 is 14 residues long. The CDR3 region is CATSDWGTLDTQYF. CDR3 sequence (DNA): TGTGCCACCAGTGATTGGGGGACCTTAGATACGCAGTATTTT.

The chain has TRBV6-5 and TRBJ1-5; no firm D call. Between the trimmed V and J ends, which lost 5 bases and 4 bases, there was a span of 9 bases. The CDR3 runs to 13 residues. The germline V gene encodes CDR1 MNHEY and CDR2 SVGAGI. The CDR3 protein is CASSDPGNQPQHF. The CDR3 DNA reads TGTGCCAGCAGTGATCCGGGGAATCAGCCCCAGCATTTT.

This chain connects TRBV29-1 to TRBJ1-2, with 8 positions matching TRBD1. Unmatched junction bases numbered 13, after V lost 8 bases and J lost 5 bases. This CDR3 is built from 14 residues. The germline V gene has CDR1 SQVTM and CDR2 ANQGSEA. The CDR3 nucleotides are TGCAGCATCCTGACAGGGGATGGGGATTATGGCTACACCTTC. Encoded protein: CSILTGDGDYGYTF.

This clonotype has more than one count but fewer than ten. The V gene is TRBV9, the J gene TRBJ2-1; 7 bases line up with TRBD1. The V gene end was trimmed by 0 bases and the J gene end by 8 bases; junction bases not matched to a gene: 2. The CDR3 is 13 amino acids. Germline CDR1 SGDLS, CDR2 YYNGEE. In nucleotides, the CDR3 is TGTGCCAGCAGCGTAGACAGGGGCCATGAGCAGTTCTTC. Residues: CASSVDRGHEQFF.

The rearrangement joins TRBV29-1 to TRBJ2-1; 7 bases map to TRBD2. This CDR3 has 15 residues. V gave up 7 bases and J gave up 2 bases; unmatched junction bases: 11. Germline V lookup: CDR1 SQVTM, CDR2 ANQGSEA. The CDR3 coding sequence is TGCAGCGCAGGGTGGCGGGAGAGCGCCTACAATGAGCAGTTCTTC. It is translated as CSAGWRESAYNEQFF.

The chain links TRBV20-1 to TRBJ1-5, with TRBD1 as a possible D gene (6 bases). Between the trimmed V and J ends, which lost 0 bases and 2 bases, there was a span of 11 bases. The CDR3 loop spans 15 amino acids. Germline V lookup: CDR1 DFQATT, CDR2 SNEGSKA (reference sequence). In DNA, the CDR3 is TGCAGTGCTAGAGATCGGGCAGGGGGCAATCAGCCCCAGCATTTT. It is translated as CSARDRAGGNQPQHF.

This clonotype was picked up many times. The chain is built from TRBV14 and TRBJ1-4; no clear D. CDR1 is SGHDN and CDR2 is FVKESK in the germline V gene. Trimming shortened V by 4 bases and J by 5 bases, and 11 bases separated the two germline ends. The CDR3 sequence is 14 residues long. CDR3 sequence reads: CASSRYIKNEKLFF. In nucleotides, the CDR3 is TGTGCCAGCAGCCGTTACATTAAAAATGAAAAACTGTTTTTT. Full variable domain (rest looked up from reference TRBV14 and TRBJ1-4): EAGVTQFPSHSVIEKGQTVTLRCDPISGHDNLYWYRRVMGKEIKFLLHFVKESKQDESGMPNNRFLAERTGGTYSTLKVQPAELEDSGVYFCASSRYIKNEKLFFGSGTQLSVL.

V and J are TRBV20-1 and TRBJ2-3; D gene unclear. The germline V and J ends were trimmed by 2 bases and 5 bases, with 11 bases remaining between them. There are 13 residues in the CDR3. Germline V lookup: CDR1 DFQATT, CDR2 SNEGSKA (reference sequence). CDR3 sequence (DNA): TGCAGTGCTAGATCCATCGCAGGAGATACGCAGTATTTT. Its translation: CSARSIAGDTQYF.

A remark on this clonotype: A much larger clone differs from this one at a single base, so this may be a read error. The CDR3 ends on some other residue instead of the conserved phenylalanine or tryptophan, so this is likely a read error. Because the CDR3's place on the DNA is in doubt, the DNA is left out and the CDR3 is given as listed by TCRdb. The rearrangement links TRBV3-1 to TRBJ1-2. 12 amino acids form the CDR3, both terminal residues included. CDR1 and CDR2 (germline): LGHDT, YNNKEL (reference sequence). The CDR3: CASSQDFGRTAL.

The chain carries TRBV10-3 and TRBJ2-5, with 9 positions matching TRBD2. V was pared by 3 bases and J by 2 bases, with 1 base of the junction left unmatched. CDR1 and CDR2 from the germline V gene are ENHRY and SYGVKD. The CDR3 consists of 14 residues. The CDR3 nucleotides are TGTGCCATCAGTGAACTAGCGGGTCAAGAGACCCAGTACTTC. Translating it yields CAISELAGQETQYF.

This clonotype appeared a few times. J is TRBJ1-2 and V is TRBV18, with 7 positions matching TRBD1. CDR3 length: 15 amino acids. The ends lost 2 bases at V and 3 bases at J; junction bases unmatched: 6. CDR1 KGHSH and CDR2 LQKENI come from the germline V gene. This CDR3 reads CASSPFQGDHYGYTF. In DNA form, the CDR3 reads TGTGCCAGCTCACCATTCCAGGGGGATCACTATGGCTACACCTTC.

Points on this clonotype: This clone may be a read error of a much larger clone one base away. The chain has TRBV2 and TRBJ2-7; 13 bases line up with TRBD2. Germline V gives CDR1 SNHLY, CDR2 FYNNEI. The CDR3 consists of 15 residues. CDR3 amino acids: CASSPGLAGEYGQYF. In DNA form, the CDR3 reads TGTGCCAGCAGTCCCGGACTAGCGGGAGAGTACGGGCAGTACTTC.

This clonotype showed up many times. V is TRBV7-9 and J is TRBJ1-5; D uncertain. CDR3 length: 16 amino acids. The germline gives CDR1 SEHNR, CDR2 FQNEAQ (reference sequence). Trimming took off 3 bases at V and 0 bases at J, with 12 bases between the two ends. The CDR3 loop is CASSLFGGNSNQPQHF. The CDR3 region has the DNA TGTGCCAGCAGCTTGTTCGGAGGTAATAGCAATCAGCCCCAGCATTTT.